Below, 17 T cell receptor beta chains from the same sample are listed, as sequenced in a study of T cell repertoires in cytomegalovirus infection. For these TCRs, the target antigens are not known. TCRdb itself ran the reads through MiXCR, one entry per CDR3 protein. The sample holds about 700,000 distinct CDR3 sequences; around a third are singletons and the top ten take over 15%. Sequences were derived from cultured PBMCs, sampled from culture after CMV antigen stimulation. These receptors all come from a human donor in good health (CMV status not recorded). Some clones in this sample may be carry-over from other donors' samples.

This clonotype was observed a few times. V and J are TRBV6-6 and TRBJ2-5; TRBD2 matches at 9 bases. The CDR3 consists of 16 residues. Germline V CDR1 and CDR2: MNHNY, SVGAGI (reference sequence). Trimming took 6 bases from V and 2 from J; bases not matched to a gene: 10. The CDR3, as DNA: TGTGCCAGCAGCCCCCGACGCCTAGCGGGGCAAGAGACCCAGTACTTC. Translation: CASSPRRLAGQETQYF.

Note on this clonotype: Compared with germline, one end of the junction differs, possibly owing to a read error. The chain employs TRBV19 and TRBJ2-7, with no clear D. The CDR3 is made up of 13 amino acids. Germline assignment: CDR1 LNHDA and CDR2 SQIVND (reference sequence). The CDR3 bases are TGTGCCAGCAGTATAGGTCAAAACTACGAGCAGTACTTC. The encoded protein is CASSIGQNYEQYF.

Remarks on this clonotype: Possible read error: a much larger clone is one base away. The rearrangement uses TRBV7-8 and TRBJ2-7; TRBD1 might be the D (5 bases). The germline V gene has CDR1 SGHVS and CDR2 FQNEAQ. There are 14 residues in the CDR3. V dropped 1 base and J dropped 4 bases, with 11 bases sitting between them. The CDR3 here is CASSLVPGQYEQYF. The CDR3 DNA reads TGTGCCAGCAGCTTAGTGCCAGGGCAATACGAGCAGTACTTC.

This rearrangement joins TRBV6-6 to TRBJ2-7; either TRBD1 or TRBD2 may fit D (5 bases each). Germline assignment: CDR1 MNHNY and CDR2 SVGAGI (reference sequence). The CDR3 totals 14 residues. The V and J ends lost 4 bases and 3 bases respectively, with 13 bases between them. The DNA of the CDR3 is TGTGCCAGCAGTTCCGGGACCACAATCTACGAGCAGTACTTC. Translating it yields CASSSGTTIYEQYF.

This clonotype appeared a few times. The CDR3 DNA reads TGTGCCAGTAGTGTTGGGACAGGGATTGAAAAGACCCAGTACTTC. This translates into CASSVGTGIEKTQYF. The gene calls are TRBV19 and TRBJ2-5; TRBD1 matches 9 bases. The CDR3 has 15 residues. Germline trimming cut 5 bases from V and 6 bases from J; bases unmatched to any gene: 10. CDR1 is LNHDA and CDR2 is SQIVND in the germline V gene (reference sequence).

This clonotype has just a few counts. The rearrangement uses TRBV20-1 and TRBJ2-3; the D is unclear. The germline gives CDR1 DFQATT, CDR2 SNEGSKA (reference sequence). CDR3 size: 13 residues. Trimming took 5 bases from V and 0 from J, leaving 9 bases between them. The CDR3 sequence: CSAPRLSTDTQYF. CDR3 nucleotides: TGCAGTGCTCCCAGGTTAAGCACAGATACGCAGTATTTT.

The chain employs TRBV6-1 and TRBJ1-2; 12 bases are a match to TRBD1. Germline lookup yields CDR1 MNHNS and CDR2 SASEGT. This CDR3 contains 16 residues. With V trimmed by 6 bases and J by 4 bases, 9 bases remained unmatched. As DNA, the CDR3 is TGTGCCAGCAGCCAGGGACAGGGGGCGTTTGGCTATGGCTACACCTTC. Protein sequence: CASSQGQGAFGYGYTF.

The rearrangement links TRBV10-3 to TRBJ2-5, with D tentatively TRBD1 (6 bases). This CDR3 contains 13 residues. Trimming cost V 4 bases and J 3 bases, with 9 bases left between them. The germline CDR1 and CDR2 sequences are ENHRY and SYGVKD. The CDR3 DNA follows: TGTGCCATCAGTGGAAAGGGGGAAGAGACCCAGTACTTC. Encoded protein: CAISGKGEETQYF.

This chain connects TRBV7-8 to TRBJ2-1, with D unclear. CDR1 and CDR2 from the germline V gene are SGHVS and FQNEAQ. CDR3 length: 14 amino acids. Trimming took 0 bases from V and 3 from J, leaving 6 bases between them. The CDR3 loop reads CASSLATGYNEQFF. In DNA form, the CDR3 reads TGTGCCAGCAGCTTAGCGACGGGCTACAATGAGCAGTTCTTC.

This clonotype was detected once. The chain joins TRBV12-3 or TRBV12-4 to TRBJ2-2; 7 nucleotides line up with TRBD1. This CDR3 is 14 amino acids long. V trimming: 6 bases; J trimming: 5 bases; junction bases outside the gene matches: 6. The CDR3 DNA reads TGTGCCAGCAGGGGGACAGAGGGTACCGGGGAGCTGTTTTTT. This encodes CASRGTEGTGELFF.

This clonotype was seen a handful of times. V usage is TRBV19 and J usage is TRBJ1-1, with no clear D. The CDR3 contains 14 residues. Germline assignment: CDR1 LNHDA and CDR2 SQIVND (reference sequence). Trimming removed 7 bases at V and 8 bases at J, with 20 bases between. CDR3 sequence reads: CASTSRGSVAEAFF. The CDR3 region has the DNA TGTGCCAGTACCTCTCGCGGATCCGTAGCCGAAGCTTTCTTT.

This clonotype has only a few counts. The J gene is TRBJ1-2, the V gene TRBV5-4, with 8 nucleotides matching TRBD1. With V trimmed by 4 bases and J by 8 bases, 4 bases remained unmatched. Germline CDR1 and CDR2: SGHNT and YYREEE (reference sequence). The CDR3 loop spans 12 amino acids. Written as DNA, the CDR3 is TGTGCCAGCAGCCGCACAGGGGGGGGCTACACCTTC. This codes for CASSRTGGGYTF.

The sample holds a few counts of this clonotype. The chain links TRBV7-6 to TRBJ2-7, with a possible D match to TRBD1 (5 bases). Trimming removed 1 base from V and 7 bases from J, with 17 bases in between. Germline lookup yields CDR1 SGHVS and CDR2 FNYEAQ. The length of the CDR3 is 15 residues. DNA for the CDR3: TGTGCCAGCAGCTTAGAGGGGTCAGACGTGGAGGAGCAGTACTTC. This gives the protein CASSLEGSDVEEQYF.

There are many counts of this clonotype. This chain uses TRBV7-2 with TRBJ2-3, with a tentative D call TRBD1 (5 bases). Germline V gene data show CDR1 as SGHTA and CDR2 as FQGNSA. V dropped 0 bases and J dropped 2 bases, with 12 bases sitting between them. The CDR3 is 16 amino acids. CDR3 nucleotide sequence: TGTGCCAGCAGCTTAGCGCCTGGGGCCCACACAGATACGCAGTATTTT. Its protein product is CASSLAPGAHTDTQYF. The variable domain in full, with the rest retrieved from reference TRBV7-2 and TRBJ2-3, is GAGVSQSPSNKVTEKGKDVELRCDPISGHTALYWYRQSLGQGLEFLIYFQGNSAPDKSGLPSDRFSAERTGGSVSTLTIQRTQQEDSAVYLCASSLAPGAHTDTQYFGPGTRLTVL.

CDR3 bases: TGTGCCAGCAGCTTGGGGCTGGGACAGGACTCCTACGAGCAGTACTTC. Protein: CASSLGLGQDSYEQYF. The V and J genes are TRBV5-4 and TRBJ2-7, with 8 bases matching TRBD1. Germline CDR1 reads SGHNT; CDR2 reads YYREEE (reference sequence). Trimming cost V 0 bases and J 0 bases; bases outside gene matches: 5. This CDR3 contains 16 residues.

The sample holds a few counts of this clonotype. The chain joins TRBV6-5 to TRBJ1-2, with D possibly being TRBD1 (5 bases). This CDR3 contains 13 residues. Per germline, CDR1 MNHEY and CDR2 SVGAGI. The V gene lost 6 bases and the J gene lost 10 bases, with 18 bases spanning the gap. As DNA, the CDR3 is TGTGCCAGCAGCGGTCGGACACGTGTTTACTACACCTTC. Translation: CASSGRTRVYYTF.

The chain uses TRBV7-9 and TRBJ1-1; 7 positions agree with TRBD1. V lost 2 bases to trimming and J lost 5 bases; unmatched junction nucleotides: 5. The germline V gene encodes CDR1 SEHNR and CDR2 FQNEAQ (reference sequence). The CDR3 is 14 residues long. CDR3 DNA: TGTGCCAGCAGCTTATATAGGGGGCGGACTGAAGCTTTCTTT. Its protein is CASSLYRGRTEAFF.